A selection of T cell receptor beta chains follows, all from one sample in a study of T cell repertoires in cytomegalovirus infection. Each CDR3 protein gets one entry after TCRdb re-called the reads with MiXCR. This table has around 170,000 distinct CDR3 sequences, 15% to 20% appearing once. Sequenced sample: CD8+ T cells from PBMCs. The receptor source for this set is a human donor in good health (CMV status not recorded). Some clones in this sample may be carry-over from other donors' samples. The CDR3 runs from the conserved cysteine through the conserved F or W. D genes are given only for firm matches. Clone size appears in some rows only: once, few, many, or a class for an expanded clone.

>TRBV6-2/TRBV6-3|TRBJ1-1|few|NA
TGTGCCAGCCAAGAGTATTTGGCTTTCTTT
CASQEYLAFF
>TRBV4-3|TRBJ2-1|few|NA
TGCGCCAGCAGCCAGGACAGTTCCTCCTACAATGAGCAGTTCTTC
CASSQDSSSYNEQFF
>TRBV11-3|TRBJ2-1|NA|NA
TGTGCCAGCAGCTCCTACACGGGGGCAAACAATGAGCAGTTCTTC
CASSSYTGANNEQFF
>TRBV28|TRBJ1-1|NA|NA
TGTGCCAGCAGACCACAAGAAAGCGGTGAAGCTTTCTTT
CASRPQESGEAFF
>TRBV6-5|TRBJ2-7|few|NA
TGTGCCAGCAGTTACTCTAGGGGCGAGCAGTACTTC
CASSYSRGEQYF
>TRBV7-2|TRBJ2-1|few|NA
TGTGCCAGCAGCTTACGGTCTGGGGGCGTCTACAATGAGCAGTTCTTC
CASSLRSGGVYNEQFF
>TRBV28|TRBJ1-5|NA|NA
TGTGCCAGCAGTACCCGCCGGGAGAGCAATCAGCCCCAGCATTTT
CASSTRRESNQPQHF
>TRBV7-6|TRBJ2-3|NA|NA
TGTGCCAGCAGCTCGAGCAGTACATGGGGACCAGGAGATACGCAGTATTTT
CASSSSSTWGPGDTQYF
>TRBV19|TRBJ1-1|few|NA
TGTGCCAGTTCCGTCGGTCCGAACACTGAAGCTTTCTTT
CASSVGPNTEAFF
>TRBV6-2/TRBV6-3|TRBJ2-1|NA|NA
TGTGCCAGCAGTTACTCCGAGCTAGCTGATGAGCAGTTCTTC
CASSYSELADEQFF
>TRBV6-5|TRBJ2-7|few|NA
TGTGCCAGCAGTCCAAGCCCCAGAGTCTACGAGCAGTACTTC
CASSPSPRVYEQYF
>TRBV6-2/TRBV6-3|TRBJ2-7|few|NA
TGTGCCAGCCGAGGTCCCTACGAGCAGTACTTC
CASRGPYEQYF